This TCR beta chain was observed in a study of T-cell memory formation after mild COVID-19. Study details: Across donors, TCR clusters were largely donor specific.

This clonotype came up a few times. What it binds is not known. This CDR3 has 15 amino acids. Germline values: CDR1 MGHRA, CDR2 YSYEKL. J gave up 8 bases and V 5 bases, and 12 bases lay outside the gene matches. 5'RACE, which relied on constant-segment primers, yielded TCR alpha and TCR beta cDNA libraries carrying sample barcodes and UMIs. Each CDR3 protein is one row after TCRdb ran MiXCR on the 5' RACE reads. The sample holds roughly 580,000 distinct CDR3 sequences; roughly 18% are singletons and the top ten take approximately 12%. Study-level findings and limits: The study found contracting CD4+ clones mainly in CM and EM and contracting CD8+ clones in EMRA. Later expanders leaned CD4+, whereas day 15 to 85 contracting clones were balanced CD4/CD8.

The chain is built from TRBV4-1 and TRBJ1-1, with 9 bases identical to TRBD1. Sequenced: PBMCs or a T cell subset sorted from them (not recorded which). The receptor was isolated from an adult woman who had mild COVID-19 (a few samples of this study predate the infection). Cell type and time point are not known. The CDR3 region has the DNA TGCGCCAGCAGCTCAACCCGGGGACAGGGAACGGAAGCTTTCTTT. Amino acid sequence: CASSSTRGQGTEAFF.